This TCR beta chain came from a study of Graves' ophthalmopathy and Graves' hyperthyroidism. Study overall: Stable hyperthyroidism referred to disease that showed no ophthalmopathy within 18 months of follow-up.

Patients were excluded if they had other autoimmune diseases or uncontrolled infections, and likewise if pregnancy or lactation applied. TCR beta CDR3 amplification used RNA transcripts. RT-PCR with HTBI primers came first, then second-round multiplex PCR. TCRdb redid the calling of the multiplex PCR reads with MiXCR, one entry per CDR3 protein. The table lists 500,000 to 600,000 distinct CDR3 sequences, about two fifths of them singletons. Germline V gives CDR1 LNHDA, CDR2 SQIVND (reference sequence). The V gene end was trimmed by 6 bases and the J gene end by 0 bases; junction bases not matched to a gene: 15. The CDR3 has 19 residues. Points on this clonotype: The antigen remains unidentified. A clone one base away is much larger, so this may be a read error.

Study outcomes and limitations: The model's prediction of ophthalmopathy progression had 70.59% sensitivity and roughly 72% specificity. Detection in blood was also observed for most expanded thyroid clonotypes above 0.001 frequency.

The sequence was obtained from an adult man with Graves' hyperthyroidism. Sequenced sample: peripheral blood or thyroid tissue (not recorded which). The chain employs TRBV19 and TRBJ1-5; 9 positions agree with TRBD1. DNA for the CDR3: TGTGCCAGTAGCCAACCGCGGAGGACAGGGGAATATAGCAATCAGCCCCAGCATTTT. Translated, it gives CASSQPRRTGEYSNQPQHF.